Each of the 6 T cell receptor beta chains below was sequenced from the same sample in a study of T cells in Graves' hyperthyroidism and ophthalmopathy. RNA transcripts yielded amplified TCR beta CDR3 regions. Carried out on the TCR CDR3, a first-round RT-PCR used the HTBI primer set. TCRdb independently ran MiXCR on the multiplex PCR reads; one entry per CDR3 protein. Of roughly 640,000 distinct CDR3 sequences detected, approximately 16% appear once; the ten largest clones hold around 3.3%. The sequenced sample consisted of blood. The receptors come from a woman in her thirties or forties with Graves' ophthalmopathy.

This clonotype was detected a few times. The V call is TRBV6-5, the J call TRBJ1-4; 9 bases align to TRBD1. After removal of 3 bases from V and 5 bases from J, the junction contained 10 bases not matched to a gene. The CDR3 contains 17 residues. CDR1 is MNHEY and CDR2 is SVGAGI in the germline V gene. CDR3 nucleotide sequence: TGTGCCAGCAGTTATAACCGCCCCGGGACAGGGAATGAAAAACTGTTTTTT. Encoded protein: CASSYNRPGTGNEKLFF.

CDR3 region: CASSWQGATNEKLFF. As DNA, the CDR3 is TGCGCCAGCAGCTGGCAGGGCGCAACTAATGAAAAACTGTTTTTT. This rearrangement joins TRBV5-1 to TRBJ1-4; weak D call: TRBD1 (5 bases). Trimming removed 3 bases from V and 0 bases from J, with 9 bases in between. Per the germline V gene, CDR1 is SGHRS and CDR2 is YFSETQ. This CDR3 spans 15 amino acids. The full variable domain, its missing parts supplied by reference TRBV5-1 and TRBJ1-4, is KAGVTQTPRYLIKTRGQQVTLSCSPISGHRSVSWYQQTPGQGLQFLFEYFSETQRNKGNFPGRFSGRQFSNSRSEMNVSTLELGDSALYLCASSWQGATNEKLFFGSGTQLSVL.

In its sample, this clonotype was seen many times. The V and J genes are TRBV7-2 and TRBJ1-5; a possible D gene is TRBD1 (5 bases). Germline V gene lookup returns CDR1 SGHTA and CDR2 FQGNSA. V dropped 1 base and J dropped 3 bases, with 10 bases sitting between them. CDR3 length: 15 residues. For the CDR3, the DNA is TGTGCCAGCAGCTTAGGGGACGTTTACAATCAGCCCCAGCATTTT. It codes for CASSLGDVYNQPQHF.

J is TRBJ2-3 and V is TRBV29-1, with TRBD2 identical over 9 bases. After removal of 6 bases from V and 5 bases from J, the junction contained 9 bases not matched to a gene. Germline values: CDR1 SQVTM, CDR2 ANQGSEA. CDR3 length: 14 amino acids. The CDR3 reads CSVTSGPPGDTQYF. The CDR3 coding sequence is TGCAGCGTGACTAGCGGCCCCCCGGGAGATACGCAGTATTTT.

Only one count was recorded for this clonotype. This chain's CDR3 is CASSFDRPPTEAFF. The CDR3 DNA reads as TGTGCCAGCAGCTTCGACAGGCCCCCCACTGAAGCTTTCTTT. The chain recombines TRBV7-9 with TRBJ1-1; D perhaps matches TRBD1 (6 bases). Trimming took 3 bases from V and 4 from J, leaving 12 bases between them. This CDR3 comprises 14 residues. The V gene's germline CDR1 is SEHNR and CDR2 FQNEAQ (reference sequence).

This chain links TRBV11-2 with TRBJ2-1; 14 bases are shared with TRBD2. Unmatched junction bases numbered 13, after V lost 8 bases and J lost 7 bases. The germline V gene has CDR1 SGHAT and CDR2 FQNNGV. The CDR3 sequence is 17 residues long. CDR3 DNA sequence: TGTGCCAGCCAGGACACGGGGACTAGCGGGAGACTGAATGAGCAGTTCTTC. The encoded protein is CASQDTGTSGRLNEQFF.